The 14 T cell receptor beta chains below come from one sample, sequenced in a study of T cell responses to AZD1222 COVID-19 vaccine. Some clones are missing from TCRdb's copy, which holds only in-frame ones; the method was immunoSEQ multiplex PCR. The table includes 150,000 to 200,000 clones, around 94% detected once. Sequences were derived from peripheral blood, sampled 28 days after the second AZD1222 dose. These receptors all come from an adult who received the AZD1222 COVID-19 vaccine.

The chain is built from TRBV6-2 or TRBV6-3 and TRBJ1-5, with a tentative D call TRBD1 (6 bases). CDR3 size: 15 residues. CDR1 MNHEY and CDR2 SVGEGT come from the germline V gene. V was shortened by 0 bases and J by 6 bases, with 12 bases between the two germline ends. For the CDR3, the DNA is TGTGCCAGCAGTTACTCGGGGGCTTCAGGTCAGCCCCAGCATTTT. It encodes CASSYSGASGQPQHF.

V is TRBV2 and J is TRBJ2-1; 11 bases are shared with TRBD2. The CDR3 consists of 17 residues. V lost 6 bases, J lost 5 bases, and 12 bases stayed unmatched. Germline V gene data show CDR1 as SNHLY and CDR2 as FYNNEI. As DNA, the CDR3 is TGTGCCAGCAGGGATATCCCAACTAGCGGGAGTGACAATGAGCAGTTCTTC. This encodes CASRDIPTSGSDNEQFF.

The chain recombines TRBV12-3 or TRBV12-4 with TRBJ1-5, with D uncertain. V shed 7 bases and J shed 7 bases, with 14 bases lying between them. The CDR3 sequence is 13 residues long. CDR3 region: CASMGRDGQPQHF. The CDR3 DNA sequence: TGTGCCAGCATGGGAAGGGATGGCCAGCCCCAGCATTTT.

The chain has TRBV19 and TRBJ1-2; D uncertain. V was shortened by 8 bases and J by 4 bases, with 11 bases between the two germline ends. The CDR3 contains 12 residues. Germline loops: CDR1 LNHDA, CDR2 SQIVND (reference sequence). CDR3 region: CASRISLYGYTF. The DNA for the CDR3 is TGTGCCAGTCGGATCAGTCTCTATGGCTACACCTTC.

This chain links TRBV28 with TRBJ1-2, with a weak D call TRBD1 (5 bases). V lost 2 bases, J lost 4 bases, and 17 bases lay in between. Looked up from germline, CDR1 is MDHEN and CDR2 is SYDVKM. The CDR3 sequence is 16 residues long. DNA of the CDR3: TGTGCCAGCAGTTTACAGGGAACTGACTTAGGCTATGGCTACACCTTC. It specifies CASSLQGTDLGYGYTF.

The chain is built from TRBV6-5 and TRBJ1-1, with D perhaps TRBD1 (6 bases). V lost 0 bases and J lost 10, with 15 bases in between. The CDR3 contains 14 residues. Germline-derived CDR1 and CDR2 are MNHEY and SVGAGI. The CDR3 DNA sequence: TGTGCCAGCAGTTACTCGGGGGGGGCAGGAAGAGCTTTCTTT. As protein: CASSYSGGAGRAFF.

This rearrangement joins TRBV28 to TRBJ2-7, with 10 nucleotides matching TRBD2. CDR1 and CDR2 from the germline V gene are MDHEN and SYDVKM. This CDR3 contains 16 residues. The ends lost 5 bases at V and 4 bases at J; junction bases unmatched: 11. The DNA of the CDR3 is TGTGCCAGCAGTAAATCGGCCAGCGGGAGGGGGTACGAGCAGTACTTC. Translating it yields CASSKSASGRGYEQYF.

CDR3 protein: CASSPRGASEAFF. The CDR3 DNA follows: TGTGCCAGCAGTCCCCGAGGGGCCTCTGAAGCTTTCTTT. V gene TRBV12-3 or TRBV12-4 combines with J gene TRBJ1-1; a possible D gene is TRBD1 (5 bases). This CDR3 has 13 amino acids. The V gene lost 5 bases and the J gene lost 6 bases, with 13 bases spanning the gap.

The V and J genes are TRBV28 and TRBJ1-4, with 9 bases matching TRBD1. This CDR3 has 15 amino acids. V lost 6 bases to trimming and J lost 4 bases; unmatched junction nucleotides: 6. Germline-derived CDR1 and CDR2 are MDHEN and SYDVKM. The CDR3 region has the DNA TGTGCCAGCAGACTAACAGGGGGCGGTAATGAAAAACTGTTTTTT. Residues: CASRLTGGGNEKLFF.

The chain combines TRBV7-6 with TRBJ2-1; D is ambiguous. The V gene's germline CDR1 is SGHVS and CDR2 FNYEAQ. The V end was cut by 3 bases, the J end by 0 bases, with 9 bases between. The CDR3 extends over 15 amino acids. The CDR3 region is CASSFEVNSYNEQFF. In DNA, the CDR3 is TGTGCCAGCAGCTTCGAGGTGAACTCCTACAATGAGCAGTTCTTC. The full variable domain, completed using reference TRBV7-6 and TRBJ2-1, is GAGVSQSPRYKVTKRGQDVALRCDPISGHVSLYWYRQALGQGPEFLTYFNYEAQQDKSGLPNDRFSAERPEGSISTLTIQRTEQRDSAMYRCASSFEVNSYNEQFFGPGTRLTVL.

Comments on this clone: Additional DNA sequences in this sample encode the identical CDR3. This chain links TRBV20-1 with TRBJ1-1; D is unresolved. The length of the CDR3 is 11 residues. Trimming removed 6 bases from V and 2 bases from J, with 7 bases in between. Germline CDR1 reads DFQATT; CDR2 reads SNEGSKA (reference sequence). Here the CDR3 DNA reads TGCAGTGCCCCTAGTAACACTGAAGCTTTCTTT. It translates to CSAPSNTEAFF.

The rearrangement uses TRBV10-1 and TRBJ2-2; weak D call: TRBD1 (5 bases). The CDR3 extends over 13 amino acids. CDR1 is WNHNN and CDR2 is SYGVQD in the germline V gene (reference sequence). Trimming cost V 6 bases and J 4 bases, with 9 bases left between them. This CDR3 reads CASSPGPTGELFF. In DNA form, the CDR3 reads TGCGCCAGCAGCCCAGGGCCCACCGGGGAGCTGTTTTTT.

The rearrangement uses TRBV27 and TRBJ1-1; maybe TRBD1 (6 bases). The ends were cut back, 1 base at V and 3 bases at J, with 12 bases in the middle. The CDR3 loop spans 15 amino acids. Germline CDR1 is MNHEY and CDR2 is SMNVEV (reference sequence). The CDR3: CASSLLLGADTEAFF. CDR3 sequence (DNA): TGTGCCAGCAGTTTATTGTTGGGGGCGGACACTGAAGCTTTCTTT.

The gene calls are TRBV6-2 or TRBV6-3 and TRBJ2-4; unclear D gene. The CDR3 consists of 17 residues. V was clipped by 2 bases and J by 1 base, with 15 bases between them. Germline-derived CDR1 and CDR2 are MNHEY and SVGEGT. The CDR3 is CASSYELRGWAKNIQYF. CDR3 in DNA: TGTGCCAGCAGTTACGAACTTCGCGGCTGGGCCAAAAACATTCAGTACTTC.